These 17 T cell receptor beta chains came from one sample sequenced in a study of control samples from healthy donors and cancer patients. Only in-frame clones appear in the TCRdb table, and some are missing; sequencing was by immunoSEQ multiplex PCR. The profile shows some 130,000 clones, approximately 92% of them singletons. The sequencing sample was made of blood. The receptors come from a man younger than 35 in good health.

V gene TRBV3-1 (or the pseudogene TRBV3-2) combines with J gene TRBJ1-1, with D perhaps matching TRBD1 (5 bases). Trimming pared 5 bases from V and 4 bases from J, leaving 11 bases between. Germline CDR1 and CDR2: LGHDT and YNNKEL (reference sequence). This CDR3 spans 13 amino acids. In DNA, the CDR3 is TGTGCCAGCAGCGAACAGGAGACCACTGAAGCTTTCTTT. It is translated as CASSEQETTEAFF.

This sequence joins TRBV12-3 or TRBV12-4 and TRBJ1-1; a possible D gene is TRBD1 (5 bases). The CDR3 contains 12 residues. V gave up 6 bases and J gave up 6 bases, with 11 bases separating them. The CDR3 spells CASSEVGPEAFF. In DNA, the CDR3 is TGTGCCAGCAGCGAGGTGGGGCCTGAAGCTTTCTTT.

The chain combines TRBV27 with TRBJ2-7; TRBD1 might be the D (6 bases). V was pared by 5 bases and J by 3 bases, with 17 bases between. The germline CDR1 and CDR2 sequences are MNHEY and SMNVEV (reference sequence). The CDR3 consists of 15 residues. Here the CDR3 reads CASSPDRTKYYEQYF. The DNA of the CDR3 is TGTGCCAGCAGTCCGGACAGAACCAAATACTACGAGCAGTACTTC.

The chain couples TRBV18 to TRBJ2-2; 8 bases line up with TRBD1. Per germline, CDR1 KGHSH and CDR2 LQKENI. The CDR3 consists of 15 residues. The V gene end was trimmed by 3 bases and the J gene end by 4 bases; junction bases not matched to a gene: 4. CDR3 in amino acids: CASSPPDRATGELFF. CDR3 DNA sequence: TGTGCCAGCTCACCTCCGGACAGGGCCACCGGGGAGCTGTTTTTT. Drawing the rest from reference TRBV18 and TRBJ2-2, the complete variable domain is NAGVMQNPRHLVRRRGQEARLRCSPMKGHSHVYWYRQLPEEGLKFMVYLQKENIIDESGMPKERFSAEFPKEGPSILRIQQVVRGDSAAYFCASSPPDRATGELFFGEGSRLTVL.

The CDR3 is CASRTSSYNEQFF. For the CDR3, the DNA is TGTGCCAGCAGGACTAGCTCCTACAATGAGCAGTTCTTC. This sequence joins TRBV28 and TRBJ2-1; tentative D call: TRBD2 (6 bases). Between the trimmed V and J ends, which lost 6 bases and 0 bases, there was a span of 6 bases. Germline CDR1 MDHEN, CDR2 SYDVKM. This CDR3 is 13 amino acids long.

The V and J genes are TRBV5-4 and TRBJ2-2; D is ambiguous. The CDR3 contains 13 residues. V was clipped by 2 bases and J by 7 bases, with 9 bases between them. The germline V gene encodes CDR1 SGHNT and CDR2 YYREEE (reference sequence). The CDR3 region has the DNA TGTGCCAGCAGCTTCGACTTCAGCGGGGAGCTGTTTTTT. This gives the protein CASSFDFSGELFF. The complete variable domain, with remaining parts taken from reference TRBV5-4 and TRBJ2-2, reads ETGVTQSPTHLIKTRGQQVTLRCSSQSGHNTVSWYQQALGQGPQFIFQYYREEENGRGNFPPRFSGLQFPNYSSELNVNALELDDSALYLCASSFDFSGELFFGEGSRLTVL.

The chain couples TRBV30 to TRBJ2-5; D possibly corresponds to TRBD2 (6 bases). The CDR3 consists of 16 residues. The germline V and J ends were trimmed by 1 base and 2 bases, with 17 bases remaining between them. Germline V gene sequence: CDR1 GTSNPN, CDR2 SVGIG (reference sequence). The CDR3 loop is CAWSDSWGEEQETQYF. DNA of the CDR3: TGTGCCTGGAGTGACTCTTGGGGGGAAGAACAAGAGACCCAGTACTTC.

As for this clone: In the same sample, other DNA sequences code for this CDR3. The chain has TRBV7-2 and TRBJ2-6, with D perhaps matching TRBD1 or TRBD2 (6 bases each). V was shortened by 1 base and J by 0 bases, with 10 bases between the two germline ends. Germline-derived CDR1 and CDR2 are SGHTA and FQGNSA. This CDR3 has 17 amino acids. CDR3 sequence reads: CASSLVGGSSGANVLTF. CDR3 nucleotide sequence: TGTGCCAGCAGCTTAGTAGGGGGGAGCTCTGGGGCCAACGTCCTGACTTTC.

This rearrangement joins TRBV4-2 to TRBJ1-1, with D tentatively TRBD1 (5 bases). The CDR3 length is 15 residues. Trimming left V 0 bases short and J 0 bases short, with 8 bases between. Per the germline V gene, CDR1 is LGHNA and CDR2 is YNFKEQ. The CDR3 nucleotides are TGTGCCAGCAGCCAAGAGGGGGGGATGAACACTGAAGCTTTCTTT. Amino acids: CASSQEGGMNTEAFF.

This rearrangement joins TRBV21-1 to TRBJ1-3; TRBD1, the D gene given by the table, was not confirmed from the DNA. TRBV21-1 is tagged as a pseudogene. CDR3 length: 17 residues. The CDR3 sequence is CASSFCAMGAHRNTIYF. The CDR3 bases are TGTGCCAGCAGCTTTTGTGCGATGGGGGCGCACAGAAACACCATATATTTT.

The chain employs TRBV18 and TRBJ1-6; TRBD1 matches 7 bases. Germline V gene lookup returns CDR1 KGHSH and CDR2 LQKENI. V was pared by 4 bases and J by 7 bases, with 10 bases of the junction left unmatched. CDR3 length: 16 residues. DNA of the CDR3: TGTGCCAGCTCACACTCGACAGGGATGGACAATTCACCCCTCCACTTT. Protein sequence: CASSHSTGMDNSPLHF. Complete variable domain (other parts from reference TRBV18 and TRBJ1-6): NAGVMQNPRHLVRRRGQEARLRCSPMKGHSHVYWYRQLPEEGLKFMVYLQKENIIDESGMPKERFSAEFPKEGPSILRIQQVVRGDSAAYFCASSHSTGMDNSPLHFGNGTRLTVT.

This clone was seen just once. The chain is built from TRBV9 and TRBJ2-5, with 16 bases lining up with TRBD2. Germline trimming cut 3 bases from V and 2 bases from J; bases unmatched to any gene: 10. CDR1 is SGDLS and CDR2 is YYNGEE in the germline V gene. This CDR3 contains 19 residues. The CDR3 coding sequence is TGTGCCAGCAGCGCCGGGACTAGCGGGGGGGCCTACATGCAAGAGACCCAGTACTTC. It encodes CASSAGTSGGAYMQETQYF.

The rearrangement uses TRBV18 and TRBJ2-7; 7 positions match TRBD2. The CDR3 contains 14 residues. The V segment lost 5 bases and the J segment 3 bases; nucleotides outside the gene matches: 7. Germline lookup yields CDR1 KGHSH and CDR2 LQKENI. The CDR3 nucleotides read TGTGCCAGCTCAGCCGACCGGGACTACTACGAGCAGTACTTC. This translates into CASSADRDYYEQYF.

This chain connects TRBV21-1 to TRBJ1-1; the table's D call, TRBD1, was not checked against the DNA. TRBV21-1 is a listed pseudogene. The CDR3 consists of 13 residues. The CDR3 coding sequence is TGTGCCAGCGGAGGACAGGGGAGCACTGAAGCTTTCTTT. Its translation: CASGGQGSTEAFF.

The chain recombines TRBV2 with TRBJ2-3; D is unclear. Between the trimmed V and J ends, which lost 5 bases and 0 bases, there was a span of 3 bases. CDR1 and CDR2 from the germline V gene are SNHLY and FYNNEI. This CDR3 has 12 residues. CDR3 nucleotides: TGTGCCAGCAGTATTAGCACAGATACGCAGTATTTT. Amino acid sequence: CASSISTDTQYF.

The chain carries TRBV9 and TRBJ1-5, with D possibly being TRBD1 (6 bases). V was cut by 3 bases and J by 3 bases, with 25 bases left in between. The germline CDR1 and CDR2 sequences are SGDLS and YYNGEE. The CDR3 runs to 19 residues. CDR3 residues: CASSAGGRTALLYNQPQHF. For the CDR3, the DNA is TGTGCCAGCAGCGCCGGGGGACGGACAGCACTACTCTACAATCAGCCCCAGCATTTT.

The chain links TRBV4-2 to TRBJ2-7; the match to TRBD2 covers 12 bases. The germline V gene encodes CDR1 LGHNA and CDR2 YNFKEQ. This CDR3 contains 16 residues. Trimming cost V 2 bases and J 3 bases; bases outside gene matches: 5. The CDR3 DNA is TGTGCCAGCAGCCAACGGCTAGCGGGGGGGGGCTACGAGCAGTACTTC. This translates into CASSQRLAGGGYEQYF.